This T cell receptor (delta chain) was obtained from a study of gamma-delta chains in newborns, infants, children. Study information: Microbial exposure reportedly drives polyclonal innate γδ T cell expansion after birth.

This clone has more than one count but fewer than ten. The translation of this DNA and the TCRdb protein of a much larger clone differ at residue 7, probably owing to a read error; the protein shown here is translated from the DNA. TCRdb reapplied CATT to the reads. The sample lists roughly 5,000 delta-chain clones, 3% to 4.5% occurring once. The CDR3 spans 16 residues. The germline gives CDR1 TVYSNPD, CDR2 GDNSRS (reference sequence). Trimming pared 5 bases from V and 0 bases from J, leaving 19 bases between. This TCR was sampled from a child who was a newborn, infant or young child, either healthy, febrile or measles-vaccinated (not recorded which). The chain joins TRDV3 to TRDJ2; D may be TRDD3 (5 bases). The source material was blood. The CDR3 sequence is CALRGGEYALTAQLFF. CDR3 nucleotides: TGTGCCCTCCGTGGTGGGGAATACGCTTTGACAGCACAACTCTTCTTT.